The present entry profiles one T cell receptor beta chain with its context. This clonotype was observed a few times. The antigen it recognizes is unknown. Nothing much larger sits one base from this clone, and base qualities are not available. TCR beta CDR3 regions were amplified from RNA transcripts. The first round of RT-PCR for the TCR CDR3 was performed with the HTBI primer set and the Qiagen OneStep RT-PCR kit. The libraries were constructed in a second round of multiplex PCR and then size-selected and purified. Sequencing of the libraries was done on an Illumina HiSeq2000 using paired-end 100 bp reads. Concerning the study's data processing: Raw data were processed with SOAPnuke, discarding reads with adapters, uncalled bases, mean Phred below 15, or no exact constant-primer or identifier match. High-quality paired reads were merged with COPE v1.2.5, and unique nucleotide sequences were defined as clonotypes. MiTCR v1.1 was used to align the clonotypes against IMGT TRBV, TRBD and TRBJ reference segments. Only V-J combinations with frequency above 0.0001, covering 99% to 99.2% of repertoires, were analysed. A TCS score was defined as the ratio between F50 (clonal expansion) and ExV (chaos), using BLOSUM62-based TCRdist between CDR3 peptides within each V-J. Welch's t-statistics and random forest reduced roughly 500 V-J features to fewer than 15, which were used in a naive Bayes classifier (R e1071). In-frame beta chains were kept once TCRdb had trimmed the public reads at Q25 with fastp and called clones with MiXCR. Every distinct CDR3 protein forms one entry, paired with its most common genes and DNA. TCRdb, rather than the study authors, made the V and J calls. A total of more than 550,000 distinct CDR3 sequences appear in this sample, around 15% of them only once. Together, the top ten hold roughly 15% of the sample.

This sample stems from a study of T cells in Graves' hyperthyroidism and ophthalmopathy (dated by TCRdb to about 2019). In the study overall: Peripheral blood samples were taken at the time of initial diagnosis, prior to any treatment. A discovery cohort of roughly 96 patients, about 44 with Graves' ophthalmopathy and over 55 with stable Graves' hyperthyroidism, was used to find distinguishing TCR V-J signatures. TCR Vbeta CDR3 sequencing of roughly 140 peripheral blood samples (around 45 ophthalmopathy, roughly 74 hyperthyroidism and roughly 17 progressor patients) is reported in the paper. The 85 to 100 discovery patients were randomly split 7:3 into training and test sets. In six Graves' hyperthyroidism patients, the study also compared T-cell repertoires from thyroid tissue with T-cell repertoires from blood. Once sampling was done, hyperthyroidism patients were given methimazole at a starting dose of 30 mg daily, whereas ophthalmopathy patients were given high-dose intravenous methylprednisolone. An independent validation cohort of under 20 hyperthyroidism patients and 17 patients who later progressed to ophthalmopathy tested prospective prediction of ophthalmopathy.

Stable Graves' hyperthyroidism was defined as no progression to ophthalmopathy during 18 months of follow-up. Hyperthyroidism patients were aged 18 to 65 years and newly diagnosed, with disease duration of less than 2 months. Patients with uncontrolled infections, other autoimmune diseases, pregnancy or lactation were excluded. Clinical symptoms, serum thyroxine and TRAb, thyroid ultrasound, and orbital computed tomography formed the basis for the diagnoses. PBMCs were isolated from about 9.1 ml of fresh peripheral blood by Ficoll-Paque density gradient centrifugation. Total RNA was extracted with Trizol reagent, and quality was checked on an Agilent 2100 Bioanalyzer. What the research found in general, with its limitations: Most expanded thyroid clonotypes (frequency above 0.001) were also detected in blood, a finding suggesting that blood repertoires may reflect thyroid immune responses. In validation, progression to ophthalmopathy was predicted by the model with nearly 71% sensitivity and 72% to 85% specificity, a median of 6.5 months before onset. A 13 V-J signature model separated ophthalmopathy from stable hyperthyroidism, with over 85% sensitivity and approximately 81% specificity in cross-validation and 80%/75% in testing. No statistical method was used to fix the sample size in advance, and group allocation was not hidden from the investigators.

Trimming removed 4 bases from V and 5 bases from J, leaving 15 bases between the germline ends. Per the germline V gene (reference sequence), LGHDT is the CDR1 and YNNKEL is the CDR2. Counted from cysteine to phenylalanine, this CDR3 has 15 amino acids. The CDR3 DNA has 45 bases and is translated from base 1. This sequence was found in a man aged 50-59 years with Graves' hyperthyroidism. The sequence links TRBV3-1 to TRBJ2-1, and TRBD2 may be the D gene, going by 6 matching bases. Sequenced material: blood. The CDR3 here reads CASSLNRRENNEQFF. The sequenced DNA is TGTGCCAGCAGCCTTAATAGGCGGGAAAACAATGAGCAGTTCTTC.